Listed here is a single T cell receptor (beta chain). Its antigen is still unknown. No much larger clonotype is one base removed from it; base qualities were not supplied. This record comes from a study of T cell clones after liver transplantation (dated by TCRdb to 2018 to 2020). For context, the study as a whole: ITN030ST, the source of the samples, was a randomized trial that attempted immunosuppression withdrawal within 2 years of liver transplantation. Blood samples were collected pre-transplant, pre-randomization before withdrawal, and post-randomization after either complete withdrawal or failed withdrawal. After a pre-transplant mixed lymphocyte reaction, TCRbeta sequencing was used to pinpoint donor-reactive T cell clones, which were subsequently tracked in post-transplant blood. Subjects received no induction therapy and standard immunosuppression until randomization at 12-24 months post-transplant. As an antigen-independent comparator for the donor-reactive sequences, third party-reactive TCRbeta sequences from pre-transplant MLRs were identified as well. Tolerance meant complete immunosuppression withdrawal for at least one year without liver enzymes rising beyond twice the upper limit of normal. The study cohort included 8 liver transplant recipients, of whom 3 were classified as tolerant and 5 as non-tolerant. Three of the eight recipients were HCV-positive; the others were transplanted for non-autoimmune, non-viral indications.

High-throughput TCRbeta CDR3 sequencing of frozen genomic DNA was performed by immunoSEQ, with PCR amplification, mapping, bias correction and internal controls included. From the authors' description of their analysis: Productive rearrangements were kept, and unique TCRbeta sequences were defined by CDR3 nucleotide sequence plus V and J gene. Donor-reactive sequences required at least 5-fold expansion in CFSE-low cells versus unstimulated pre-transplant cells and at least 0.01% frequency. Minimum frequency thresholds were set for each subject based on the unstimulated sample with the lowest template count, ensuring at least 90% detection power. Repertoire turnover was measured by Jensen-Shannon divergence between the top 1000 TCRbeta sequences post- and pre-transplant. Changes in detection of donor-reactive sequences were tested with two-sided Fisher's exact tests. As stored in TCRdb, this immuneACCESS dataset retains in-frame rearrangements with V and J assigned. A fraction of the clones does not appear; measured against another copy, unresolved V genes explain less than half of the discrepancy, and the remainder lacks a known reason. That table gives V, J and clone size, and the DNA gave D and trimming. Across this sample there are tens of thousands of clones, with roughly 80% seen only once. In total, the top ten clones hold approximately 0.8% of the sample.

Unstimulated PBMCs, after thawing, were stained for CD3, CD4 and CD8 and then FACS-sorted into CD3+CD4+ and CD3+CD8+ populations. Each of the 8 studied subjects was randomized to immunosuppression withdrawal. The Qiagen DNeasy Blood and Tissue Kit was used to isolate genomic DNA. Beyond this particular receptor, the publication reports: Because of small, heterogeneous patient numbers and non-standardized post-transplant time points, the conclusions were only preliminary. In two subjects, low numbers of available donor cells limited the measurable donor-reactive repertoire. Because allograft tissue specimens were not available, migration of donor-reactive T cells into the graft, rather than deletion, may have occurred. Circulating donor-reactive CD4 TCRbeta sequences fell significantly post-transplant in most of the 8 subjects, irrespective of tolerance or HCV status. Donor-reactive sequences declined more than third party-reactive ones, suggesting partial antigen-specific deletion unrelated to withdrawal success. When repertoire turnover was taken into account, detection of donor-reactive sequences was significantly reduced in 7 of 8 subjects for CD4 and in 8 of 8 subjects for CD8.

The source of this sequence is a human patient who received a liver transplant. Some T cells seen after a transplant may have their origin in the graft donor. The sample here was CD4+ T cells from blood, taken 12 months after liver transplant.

Here the CDR3 is given as CASSWGQTYNEQFF. The sequence in DNA is TGTGCCAGCAGTTGGGGGCAGACCTACAATGAGCAGTTCTTC. The receptor chain draws on TRBV27 and TRBJ2-1; TRBD1 is perhaps the D gene, given 6 matching bases. V drops 4 bases and J drops 2 bases, leaving 9 bases in between. Taken from the germline V gene (reference sequence), the CDR1 and CDR2 loops are MNHEY and SMNVEV. Reading from cysteine to phenylalanine, the CDR3 counts 14 amino acids. Only the CDR3 DNA stays, 42 bases, in frame from base 1.